This T cell receptor beta chain was sequenced for a study of control samples from healthy donors and cancer patients. CDR1 KGHDR and CDR2 SFDVKD come from the germline V gene. The CDR3 sequence is 22 residues long. The ends were cut back, 4 bases at V and 6 bases at J, with 36 bases in the middle. Clones were read by immunoSEQ multiplex PCR, and TCRdb kept only the in-frame ones, dropping some. The sample contains some 120,000 clones, about 90% of which appear only once. This clone was recorded a few times. The chain uses TRBV24-1 and TRBJ2-1; D is perhaps TRBD1 (6 bases). The sequencing sample was made of blood. The receptor comes from a man aged 18 to 35 in good health. The CDR3 loop reads CATSDMDRQVPRGTLLCNEQFF. The CDR3 coding sequence is TGTGCCACCAGTGACATGGACCGACAAGTCCCGAGGGGGACCTTATTATGCAATGAGCAGTTCTTC.